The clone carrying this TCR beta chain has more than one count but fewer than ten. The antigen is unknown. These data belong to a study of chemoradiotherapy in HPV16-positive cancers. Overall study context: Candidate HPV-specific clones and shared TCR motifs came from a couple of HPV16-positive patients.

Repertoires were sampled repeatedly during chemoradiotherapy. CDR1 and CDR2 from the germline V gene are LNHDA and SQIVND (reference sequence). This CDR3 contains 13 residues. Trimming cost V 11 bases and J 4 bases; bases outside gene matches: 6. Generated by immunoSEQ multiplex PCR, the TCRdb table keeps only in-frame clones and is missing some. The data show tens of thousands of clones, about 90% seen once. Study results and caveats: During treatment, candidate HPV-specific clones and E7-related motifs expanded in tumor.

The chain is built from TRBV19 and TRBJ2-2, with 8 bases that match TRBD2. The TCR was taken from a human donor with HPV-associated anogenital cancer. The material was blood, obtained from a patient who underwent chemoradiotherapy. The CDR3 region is CAGGGQGTGELFF. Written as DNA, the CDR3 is TGTGCCGGCGGGGGGCAGGGCACCGGGGAGCTGTTTTTT.